The 5 T cell receptor beta chains below were found in one sample sequenced in a study of shared clonotypes between healthy human individuals (dated by TCRdb to 2018 to 2020). The library was obtained by the immunoSEQ multiplex PCR assay. TCRdb carries this immuneACCESS record with in-frame sequences only. Its versions omit some clonotypes, under half of them owing to an unresolved V gene in the studies checked, with the rest unexplained. The sample profile shows 2 million to 2.5 million clones; just under 95% of them were found once. The ten largest account for around 0.4% of the sample. The sample consisted of naive CD4+ T cells from PBMCs. The cell subset or site tag for this specimen amounts to: CD45RA+ positively selected. These receptors all stem from a man aged 18 to 29 in good health. Some clones in this sample may be carry-over from other donors' samples.

This chain's CDR3 is CASGLAGGHQETQYF. CDR3 DNA sequence: TGTGCCAGTGGACTAGCGGGAGGGCACCAAGAGACCCAGTACTTC. This chain uses TRBV19 with TRBJ2-5; 15 bases match TRBD2. The CDR3 loop spans 15 amino acids. Losses at the gene ends were 8 bases for V and 0 bases for J; bases not matched to a gene: 1. Germline lookup yields CDR1 LNHDA and CDR2 SQIVND (reference sequence).

The chain couples TRBV7-3 to TRBJ2-1; 7 nucleotides line up with TRBD2. Trimming took 4 bases from V and 0 from J; bases not matched to a gene: 9. The CDR3 loop spans 17 amino acids. Germline V CDR1 and CDR2: SGHTA, FQGTGA. CDR3 DNA sequence: TGTGCCAGCAGCTCAATAGCGGGTCTAAGCTCCTACAATGAGCAGTTCTTC. This sequence encodes CASSSIAGLSSYNEQFF. Using reference TRBV7-3 and TRBJ2-1 for the parts outside the CDR3, the full variable domain is GAGVSQTPSNKVTEKGKYVELRCDPISGHTALYWYRQSLGQGPEFLIYFQGTGAADDSGLPNDRFFAVRPEGSVSTLKIQRTERGDSAVYLCASSSIAGLSSYNEQFFGPGTRLTVL.

The chain uses TRBV28 and TRBJ1-2; D remains ambiguous. Germline V gene sequence: CDR1 MDHEN, CDR2 SYDVKM. CDR3 length: 12 residues. V lost 1 base, J lost 14 bases, and 14 bases lay in between. The CDR3 here is CASSLSTMALTF. CDR3 in DNA: TGTGCCAGCAGTTTATCGACTATGGCGTTGACCTTC.

The CDR3 loop reads CASSPDWDAGYTF. The CDR3 coding sequence is TGTGCCAGCAGCCCAGATTGGGACGCTGGCTACACCTTC. The V and J genes are TRBV9 and TRBJ1-2; TRBD1 might be the D (5 bases). Germline-derived CDR1 and CDR2 are SGDLS and YYNGEE. V was cut by 4 bases and J by 7 bases, with 14 bases left in between. This CDR3 has 13 residues.

The rearrangement uses TRBV7-9 and TRBJ1-1; D gene unclear. The germline CDR1 and CDR2 sequences are SEHNR and FQNEAQ (reference sequence). Trimming left V 6 bases short and J 2 bases short, with 7 bases between. The CDR3 sequence is 12 residues long. The CDR3, as DNA: TGTGCCAGCAGTCCAGATAACACTGAAGCTTTCTTT. Amino acids: CASSPDNTEAFF. Variable domain in full (rest from reference TRBV7-9 and TRBJ1-1): DTGVSQNPRHKITKRGQNVTFRCDPISEHNRLYWYRQTLGQGPEFLTYFQNEAQLEKSRLLSDRFSAERPKGSFSTLEIQRTEQGDSAMYLCASSPDNTEAFFGQGTRLTVV.